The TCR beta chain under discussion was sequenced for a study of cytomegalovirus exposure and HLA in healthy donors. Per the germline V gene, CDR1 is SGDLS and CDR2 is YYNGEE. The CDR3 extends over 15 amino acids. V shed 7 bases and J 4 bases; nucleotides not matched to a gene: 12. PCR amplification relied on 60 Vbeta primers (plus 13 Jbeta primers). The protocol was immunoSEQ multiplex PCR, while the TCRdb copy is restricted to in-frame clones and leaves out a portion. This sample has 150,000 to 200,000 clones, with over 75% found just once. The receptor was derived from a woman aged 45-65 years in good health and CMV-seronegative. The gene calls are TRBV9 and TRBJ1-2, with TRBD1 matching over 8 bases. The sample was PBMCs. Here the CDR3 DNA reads TGTGCCAGCGAAAGACAGGGGAAGGGTACCTATGGCTACACCTTC. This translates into CASERQGKGTYGYTF.